These 5 T cell receptor beta chains were sequenced from one sample in a study of cytomegalovirus exposure and HLA in healthy donors (dated by TCRdb to the late 2010s). Library prep was done by the immunoSEQ multiplex PCR assay. For the multiplex PCR, a mixture combining 60 forward primers for TCR Vbeta segments and 13 reverse primers for TCR Jbeta segments was used. As stored in TCRdb, this immuneACCESS dataset retains in-frame rearrangements with V and J assigned. A fraction of the clones does not appear; measured against another copy, unresolved V genes explain less than half of the discrepancy, and the remainder lacks a known reason. This sample holds 110,000 to 150,000 clones; over 75% were observed only once. The ten largest make up 1.5% to 2% of the sample. The source material was PBMCs. The receptor set was obtained from a woman in her twenties or thirties in good health and CMV-seronegative.

This chain connects TRBV29-1 to TRBJ2-7; TRBD1 agrees at 9 bases. The CDR3 runs to 13 residues. The germline CDR1 and CDR2 sequences are SQVTM and ANQGSEA. V trimming: 4 bases; J trimming: 2 bases; junction bases outside the gene matches: 3. The CDR3, as DNA: TGCAGCGTTGGGGGACAGGGAGCCTACGAGCAGTACTTC. As protein: CSVGGQGAYEQYF.

The chain couples TRBV7-2 to TRBJ2-2; TRBD2 agrees at 9 bases. V lost 1 base and J lost 4; bases outside the gene matches: 1. The CDR3 runs to 15 residues. CDR1 and CDR2 (germline): SGHTA, FQGNSA. The CDR3 sequence: CASSLGLAATGELFF. The CDR3 DNA follows: TGTGCCAGCAGCTTAGGACTAGCGGCCACCGGGGAGCTGTTTTTT.

The chain is built from TRBV30 and TRBJ2-7; TRBD2 aligns across 11 bases. V gave up 3 bases and J gave up 2 bases; unmatched junction bases: 6. Germline V gives CDR1 GTSNPN, CDR2 SVGIG (reference sequence). The length of the CDR3 is 15 residues. The CDR3: CAWRPGTSGTYEQYF. CDR3 nucleotides: TGTGCCTGGAGGCCCGGGACTAGCGGAACCTACGAGCAGTACTTC.

Comment on this clone: At one end, the junction sequence differs from germline, possibly due to a read error. CDR3 sequence: CSAREGTAF. The DNA of the CDR3 is TGCAGTGCTAGAGAGGGGACAGCGTTC. The gene calls are TRBV20-1 and TRBJ1-2, with 7 nucleotides matching TRBD1. Germline V gene data show CDR1 as DFQATT and CDR2 as SNEGSKA (reference sequence). The CDR3 is 9 residues long.

The V gene is TRBV10-1, the J gene TRBJ2-1; 7 bases align to TRBD1. The CDR3 spans 13 residues. Unmatched junction bases numbered 7, after V lost 6 bases and J lost 8 bases. Germline lookup yields CDR1 WNHNN and CDR2 SYGVQD (reference sequence). CDR3 loop: CASSRDRGHEQFF. In DNA form, the CDR3 reads TGCGCCAGCAGCCGGGACAGAGGCCATGAGCAGTTCTTC.